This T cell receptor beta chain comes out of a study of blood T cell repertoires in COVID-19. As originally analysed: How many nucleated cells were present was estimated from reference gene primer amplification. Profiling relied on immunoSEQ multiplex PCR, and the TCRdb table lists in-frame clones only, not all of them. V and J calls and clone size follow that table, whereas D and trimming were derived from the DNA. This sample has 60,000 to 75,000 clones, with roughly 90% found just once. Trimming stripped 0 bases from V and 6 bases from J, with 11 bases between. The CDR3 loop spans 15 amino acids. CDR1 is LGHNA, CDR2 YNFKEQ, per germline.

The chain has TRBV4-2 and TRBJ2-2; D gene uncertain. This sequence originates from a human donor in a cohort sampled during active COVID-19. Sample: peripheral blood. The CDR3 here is CASSQEASLAGELFF. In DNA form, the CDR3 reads TGTGCCAGCAGCCAAGAGGCTAGTCTCGCCGGGGAGCTGTTTTTT.